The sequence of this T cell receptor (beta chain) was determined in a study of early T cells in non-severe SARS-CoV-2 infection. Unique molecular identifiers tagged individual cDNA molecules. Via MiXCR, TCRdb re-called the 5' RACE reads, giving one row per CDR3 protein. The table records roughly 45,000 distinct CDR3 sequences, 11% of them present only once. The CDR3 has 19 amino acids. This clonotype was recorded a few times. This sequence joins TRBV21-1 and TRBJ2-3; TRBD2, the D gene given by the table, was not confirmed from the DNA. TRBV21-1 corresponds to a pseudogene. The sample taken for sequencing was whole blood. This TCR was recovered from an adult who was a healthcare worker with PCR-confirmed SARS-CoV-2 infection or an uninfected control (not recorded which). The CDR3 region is CASSKAPRLAEIHTDTQYF. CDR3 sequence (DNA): TGTGCCAGCAGCAAAGCGCCGAGACTAGCGGAGATTCACACAGATACGCAGTATTTT.